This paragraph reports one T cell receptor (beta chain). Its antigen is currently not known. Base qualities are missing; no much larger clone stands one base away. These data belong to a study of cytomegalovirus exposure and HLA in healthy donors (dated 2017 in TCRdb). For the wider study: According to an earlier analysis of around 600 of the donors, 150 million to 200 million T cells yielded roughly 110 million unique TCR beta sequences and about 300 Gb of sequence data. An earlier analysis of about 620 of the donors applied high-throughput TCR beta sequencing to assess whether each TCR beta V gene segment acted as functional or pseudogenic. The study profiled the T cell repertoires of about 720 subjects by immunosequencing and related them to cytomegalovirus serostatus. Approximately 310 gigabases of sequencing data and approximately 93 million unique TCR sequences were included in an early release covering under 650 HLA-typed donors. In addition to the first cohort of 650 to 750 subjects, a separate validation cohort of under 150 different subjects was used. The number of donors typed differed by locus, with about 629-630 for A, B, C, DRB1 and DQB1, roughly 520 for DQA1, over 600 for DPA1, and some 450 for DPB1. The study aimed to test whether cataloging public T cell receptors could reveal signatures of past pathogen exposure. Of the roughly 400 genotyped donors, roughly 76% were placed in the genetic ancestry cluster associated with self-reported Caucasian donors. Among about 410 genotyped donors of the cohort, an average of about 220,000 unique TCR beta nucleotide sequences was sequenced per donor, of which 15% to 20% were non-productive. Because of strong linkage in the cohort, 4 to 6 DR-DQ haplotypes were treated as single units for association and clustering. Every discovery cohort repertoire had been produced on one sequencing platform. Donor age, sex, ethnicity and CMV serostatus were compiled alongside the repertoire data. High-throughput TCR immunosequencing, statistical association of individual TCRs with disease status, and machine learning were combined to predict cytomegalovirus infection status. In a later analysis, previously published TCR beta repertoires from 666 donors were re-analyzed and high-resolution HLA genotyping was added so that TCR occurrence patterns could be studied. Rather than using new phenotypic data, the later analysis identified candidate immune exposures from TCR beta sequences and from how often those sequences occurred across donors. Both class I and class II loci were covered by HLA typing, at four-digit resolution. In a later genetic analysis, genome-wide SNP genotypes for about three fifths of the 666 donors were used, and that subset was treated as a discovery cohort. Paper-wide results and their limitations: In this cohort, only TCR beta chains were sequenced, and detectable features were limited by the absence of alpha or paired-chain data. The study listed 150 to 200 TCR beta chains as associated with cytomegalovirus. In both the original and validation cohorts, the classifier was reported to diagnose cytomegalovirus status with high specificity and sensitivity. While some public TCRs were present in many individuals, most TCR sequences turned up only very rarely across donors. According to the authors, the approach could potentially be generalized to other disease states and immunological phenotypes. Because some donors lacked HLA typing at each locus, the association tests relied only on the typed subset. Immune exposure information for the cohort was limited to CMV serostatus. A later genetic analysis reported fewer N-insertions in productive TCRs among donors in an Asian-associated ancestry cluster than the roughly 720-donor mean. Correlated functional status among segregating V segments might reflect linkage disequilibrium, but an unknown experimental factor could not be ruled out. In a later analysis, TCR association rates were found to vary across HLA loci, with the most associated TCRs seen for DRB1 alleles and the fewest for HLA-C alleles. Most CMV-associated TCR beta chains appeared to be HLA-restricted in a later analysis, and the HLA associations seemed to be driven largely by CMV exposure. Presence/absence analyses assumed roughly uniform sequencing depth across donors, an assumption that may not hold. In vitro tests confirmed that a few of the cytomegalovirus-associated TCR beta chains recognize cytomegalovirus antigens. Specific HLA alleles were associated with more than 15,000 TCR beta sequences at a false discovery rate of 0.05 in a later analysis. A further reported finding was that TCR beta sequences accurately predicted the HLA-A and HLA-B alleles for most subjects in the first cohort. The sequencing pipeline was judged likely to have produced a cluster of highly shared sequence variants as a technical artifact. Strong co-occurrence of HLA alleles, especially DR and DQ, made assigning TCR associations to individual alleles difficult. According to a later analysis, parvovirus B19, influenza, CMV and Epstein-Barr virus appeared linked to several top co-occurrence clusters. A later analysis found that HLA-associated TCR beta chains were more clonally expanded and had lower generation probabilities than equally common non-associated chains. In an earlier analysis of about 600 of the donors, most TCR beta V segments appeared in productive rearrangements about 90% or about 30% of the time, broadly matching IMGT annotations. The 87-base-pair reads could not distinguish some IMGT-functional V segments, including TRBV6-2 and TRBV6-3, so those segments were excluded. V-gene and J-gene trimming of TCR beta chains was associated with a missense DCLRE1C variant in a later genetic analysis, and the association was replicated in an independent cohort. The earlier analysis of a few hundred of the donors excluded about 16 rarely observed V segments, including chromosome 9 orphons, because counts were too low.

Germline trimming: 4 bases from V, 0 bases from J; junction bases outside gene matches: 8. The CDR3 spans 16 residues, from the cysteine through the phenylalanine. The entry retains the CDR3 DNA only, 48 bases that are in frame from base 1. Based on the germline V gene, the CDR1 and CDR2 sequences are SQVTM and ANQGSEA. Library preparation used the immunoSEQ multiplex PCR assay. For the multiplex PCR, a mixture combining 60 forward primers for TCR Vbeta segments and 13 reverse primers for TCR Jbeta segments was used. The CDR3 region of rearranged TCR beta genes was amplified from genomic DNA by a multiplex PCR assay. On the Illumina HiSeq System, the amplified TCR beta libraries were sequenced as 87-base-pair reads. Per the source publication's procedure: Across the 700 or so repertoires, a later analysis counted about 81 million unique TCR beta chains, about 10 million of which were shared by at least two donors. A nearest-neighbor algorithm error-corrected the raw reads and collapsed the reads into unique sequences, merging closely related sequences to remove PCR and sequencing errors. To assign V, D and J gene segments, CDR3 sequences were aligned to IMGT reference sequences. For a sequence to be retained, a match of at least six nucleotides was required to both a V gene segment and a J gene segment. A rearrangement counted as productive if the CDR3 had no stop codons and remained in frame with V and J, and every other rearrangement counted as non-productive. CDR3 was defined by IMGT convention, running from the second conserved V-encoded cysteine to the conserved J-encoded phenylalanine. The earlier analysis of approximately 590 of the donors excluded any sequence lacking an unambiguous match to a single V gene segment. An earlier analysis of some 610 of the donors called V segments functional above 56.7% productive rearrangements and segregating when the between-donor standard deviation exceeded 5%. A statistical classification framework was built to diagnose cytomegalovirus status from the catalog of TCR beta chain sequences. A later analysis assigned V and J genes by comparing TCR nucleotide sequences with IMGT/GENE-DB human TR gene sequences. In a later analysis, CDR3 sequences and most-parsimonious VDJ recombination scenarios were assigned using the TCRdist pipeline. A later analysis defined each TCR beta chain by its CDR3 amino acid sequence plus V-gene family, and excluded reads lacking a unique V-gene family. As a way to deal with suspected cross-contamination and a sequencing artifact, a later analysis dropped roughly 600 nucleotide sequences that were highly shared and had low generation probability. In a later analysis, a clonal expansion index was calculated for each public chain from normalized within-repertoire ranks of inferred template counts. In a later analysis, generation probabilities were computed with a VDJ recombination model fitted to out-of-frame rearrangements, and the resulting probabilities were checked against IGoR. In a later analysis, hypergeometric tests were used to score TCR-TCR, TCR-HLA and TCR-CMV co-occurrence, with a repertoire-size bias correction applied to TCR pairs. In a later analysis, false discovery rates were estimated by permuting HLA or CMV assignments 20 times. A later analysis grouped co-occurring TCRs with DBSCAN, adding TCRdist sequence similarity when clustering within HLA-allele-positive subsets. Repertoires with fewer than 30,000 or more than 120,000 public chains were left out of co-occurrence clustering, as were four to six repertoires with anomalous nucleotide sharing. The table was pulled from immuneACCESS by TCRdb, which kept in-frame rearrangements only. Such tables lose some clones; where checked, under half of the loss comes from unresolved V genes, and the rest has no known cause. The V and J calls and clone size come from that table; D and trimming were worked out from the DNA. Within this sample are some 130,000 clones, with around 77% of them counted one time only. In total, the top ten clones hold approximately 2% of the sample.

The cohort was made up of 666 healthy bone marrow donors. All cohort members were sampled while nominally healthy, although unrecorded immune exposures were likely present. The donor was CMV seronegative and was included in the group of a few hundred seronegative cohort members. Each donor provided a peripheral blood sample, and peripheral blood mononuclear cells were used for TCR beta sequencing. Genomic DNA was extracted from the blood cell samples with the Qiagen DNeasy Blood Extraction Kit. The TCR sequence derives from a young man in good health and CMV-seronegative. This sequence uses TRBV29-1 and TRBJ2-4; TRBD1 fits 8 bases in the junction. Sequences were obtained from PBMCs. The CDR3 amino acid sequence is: CSVGARQGIAKNIQYF. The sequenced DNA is TGCAGCGTTGGGGCGAGACAGGGGATAGCCAAAAACATTCAGTACTTC.